This T cell receptor (beta chain) was recorded in a study of blood T cell repertoires in COVID-19. Study at large: Collection of acute and convalescent COVID-19 samples took place in the United States, Italy and Spain. Sample material is recorded as cDNA or gDNA derived from T cells, B-cell-depleted T cells, or PBMCs.

The CDR3 has 15 amino acids. In germline, CDR1 is MNHNS, CDR2 SASEGT. V dropped 1 base and J dropped 1 base, with 11 bases sitting between them. Enrolled during active infection, Seattle patients were then followed longitudinally. Authors' methods: Estimated nucleated cell counts came from reference gene primer amplification. Using immunoSEQ multiplex PCR, the repertoire was profiled, and TCRdb retains in-frame clones only, with some absent. D and trimming were read from the DNA, whereas the V and J calls and clone size are those reported in that table. The data hold around 260,000 clones, with over 70% observed a single time.

This chain links TRBV6-1 with TRBJ2-7, with D possibly being TRBD1 (7 bases). The sequence was obtained from a woman between 65 and 79 years old with COVID-19, enrolled during active disease. The sequencing sample was made of peripheral blood. For the CDR3, the DNA is TGTGCCAGCAGTGAAGAGACAGGGAGGTCCTACGAGCAGTACTTC. Its translation is CASSEETGRSYEQYF.